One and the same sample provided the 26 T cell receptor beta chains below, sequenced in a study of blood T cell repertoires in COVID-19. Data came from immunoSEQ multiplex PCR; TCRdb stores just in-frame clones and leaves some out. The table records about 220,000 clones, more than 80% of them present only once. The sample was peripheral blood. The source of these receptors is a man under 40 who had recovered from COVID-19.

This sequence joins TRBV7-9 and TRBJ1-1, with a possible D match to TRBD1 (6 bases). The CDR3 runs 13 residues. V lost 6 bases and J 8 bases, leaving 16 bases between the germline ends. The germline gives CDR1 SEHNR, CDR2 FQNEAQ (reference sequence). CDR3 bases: TGTGCCAGCAGGGCGGACAGTGGGAACGAAGCTTTCTTT. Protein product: CASRADSGNEAFF.

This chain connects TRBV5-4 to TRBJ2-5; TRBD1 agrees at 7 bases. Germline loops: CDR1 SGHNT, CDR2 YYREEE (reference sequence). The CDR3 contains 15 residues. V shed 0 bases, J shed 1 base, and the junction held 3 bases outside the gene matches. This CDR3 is CASSLGGQVQETQYF. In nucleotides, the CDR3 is TGTGCCAGCAGCTTGGGCGGACAGGTCCAAGAGACCCAGTACTTC.

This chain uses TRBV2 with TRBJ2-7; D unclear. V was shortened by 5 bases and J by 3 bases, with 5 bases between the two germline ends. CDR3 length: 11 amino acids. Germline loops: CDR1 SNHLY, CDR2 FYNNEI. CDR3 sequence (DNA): TGTGCCAGCAGTTACAACTACGAGCAGTACTTC. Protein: CASSYNYEQYF. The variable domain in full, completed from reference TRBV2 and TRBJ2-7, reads EPEVTQTPSHQVTQMGQEVILRCVPISNHLYFYWYRQILGQKVEFLVSFYNNEISEKSEIFDDQFSVERPDGSNFTLKIRSTKLEDSAMYFCASSYNYEQYFGPGTRLTVT.

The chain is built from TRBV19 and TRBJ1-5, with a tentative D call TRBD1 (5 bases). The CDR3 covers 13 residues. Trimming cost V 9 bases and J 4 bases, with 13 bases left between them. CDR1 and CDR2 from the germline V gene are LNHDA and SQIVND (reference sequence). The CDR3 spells CASLDKGNQPQHF. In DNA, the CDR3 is TGTGCCAGCTTGGACAAGGGTAATCAGCCCCAGCATTTT.

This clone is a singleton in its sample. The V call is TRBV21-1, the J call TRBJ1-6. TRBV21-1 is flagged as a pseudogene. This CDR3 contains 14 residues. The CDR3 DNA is TGTGCCAGCGCGGGGGGACGGAGTAATTCACCCCTCCACTTT. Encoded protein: CASAGGRSNSPLHF.

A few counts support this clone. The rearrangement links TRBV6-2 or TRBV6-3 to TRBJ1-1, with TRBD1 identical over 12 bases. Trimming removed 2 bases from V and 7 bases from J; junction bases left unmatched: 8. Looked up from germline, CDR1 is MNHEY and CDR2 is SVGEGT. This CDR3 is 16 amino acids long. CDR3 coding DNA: TGTGCCAGCAGTTACCGGGACAGGGGGCTCACGGGTGAAGCTTTCTTT. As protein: CASSYRDRGLTGEAFF.

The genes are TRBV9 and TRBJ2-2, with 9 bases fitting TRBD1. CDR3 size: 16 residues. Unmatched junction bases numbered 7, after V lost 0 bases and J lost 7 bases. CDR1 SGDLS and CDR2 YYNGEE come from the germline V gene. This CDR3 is CASSVDWGQGNGELFF. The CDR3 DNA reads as TGTGCCAGCAGCGTAGATTGGGGACAGGGAAACGGGGAGCTGTTTTTT.

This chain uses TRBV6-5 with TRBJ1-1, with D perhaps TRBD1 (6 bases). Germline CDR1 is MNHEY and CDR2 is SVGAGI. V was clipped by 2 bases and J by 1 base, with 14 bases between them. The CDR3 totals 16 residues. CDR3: CASSYMGAGANTEAFF. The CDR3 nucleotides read TGTGCCAGCAGTTACATGGGAGCAGGGGCGAACACTGAAGCTTTCTTT.

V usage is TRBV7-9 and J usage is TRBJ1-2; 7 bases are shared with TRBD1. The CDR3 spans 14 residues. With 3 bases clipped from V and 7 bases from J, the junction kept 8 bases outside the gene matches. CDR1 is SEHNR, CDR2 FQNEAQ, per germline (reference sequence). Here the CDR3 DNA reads TGTGCCAGCAGCTTGAGGGGACAGCAGAGTGGCTACACCTTC. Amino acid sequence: CASSLRGQQSGYTF.

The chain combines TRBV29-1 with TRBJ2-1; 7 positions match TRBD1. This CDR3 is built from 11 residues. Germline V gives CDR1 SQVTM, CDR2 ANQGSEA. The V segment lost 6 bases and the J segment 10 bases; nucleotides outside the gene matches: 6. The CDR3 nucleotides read TGCAGCGTGACAGGGATGAGGGAGCAGTTCTTC. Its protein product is CSVTGMREQFF.

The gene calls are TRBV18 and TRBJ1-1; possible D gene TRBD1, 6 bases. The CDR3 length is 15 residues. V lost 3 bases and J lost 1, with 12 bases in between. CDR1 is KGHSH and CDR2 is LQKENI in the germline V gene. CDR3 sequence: CASSPLWDKNTEAFF. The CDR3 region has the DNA TGTGCCAGCTCACCCCTCTGGGACAAGAACACTGAAGCTTTCTTT.

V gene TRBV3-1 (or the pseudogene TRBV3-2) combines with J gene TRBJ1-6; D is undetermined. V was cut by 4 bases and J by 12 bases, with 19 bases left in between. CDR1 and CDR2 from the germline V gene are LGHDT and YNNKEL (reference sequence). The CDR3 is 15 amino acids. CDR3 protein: CASSLRRSNDGPLHF. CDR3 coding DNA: TGTGCCAGCAGCCTTAGACGGAGCAATGATGGACCCCTCCACTTT.

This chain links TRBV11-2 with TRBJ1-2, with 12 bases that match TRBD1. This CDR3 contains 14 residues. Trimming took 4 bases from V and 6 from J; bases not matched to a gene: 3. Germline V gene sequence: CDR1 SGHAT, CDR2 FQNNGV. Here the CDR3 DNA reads TGTGCCAGCAGCTGGGGACAGGGGGCGAATGGCTACACCTTC. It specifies CASSWGQGANGYTF.

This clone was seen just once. The CDR3 loop reads CATSRETGGEVVYEQYF. In nucleotides, the CDR3 is TGTGCCACCAGCAGAGAGACAGGGGGAGAGGTGGTCTACGAGCAGTACTTC. V gene TRBV15 combines with J gene TRBJ2-7; 9 bases are shared with TRBD1. J lost 3 bases, V lost 0 bases, and 9 bases had no gene match. Germline loops: CDR1 LNHNV, CDR2 YYDKDF (reference sequence). This CDR3 is built from 17 residues.

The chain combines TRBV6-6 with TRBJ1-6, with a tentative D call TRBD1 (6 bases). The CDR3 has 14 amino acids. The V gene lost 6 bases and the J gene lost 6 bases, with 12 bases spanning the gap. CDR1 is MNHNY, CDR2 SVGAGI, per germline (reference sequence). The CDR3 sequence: CASSPDSRNSPLHF. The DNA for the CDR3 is TGTGCCAGCAGCCCGGACAGCCGTAATTCACCCCTCCACTTT.

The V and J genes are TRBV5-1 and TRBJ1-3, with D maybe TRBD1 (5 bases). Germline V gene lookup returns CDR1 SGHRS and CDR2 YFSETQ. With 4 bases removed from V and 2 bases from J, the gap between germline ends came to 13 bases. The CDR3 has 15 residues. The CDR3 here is CASSPMGGTGNTIYF. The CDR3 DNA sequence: TGCGCCAGCAGCCCCATGGGGGGAACTGGAAACACCATATATTTT.

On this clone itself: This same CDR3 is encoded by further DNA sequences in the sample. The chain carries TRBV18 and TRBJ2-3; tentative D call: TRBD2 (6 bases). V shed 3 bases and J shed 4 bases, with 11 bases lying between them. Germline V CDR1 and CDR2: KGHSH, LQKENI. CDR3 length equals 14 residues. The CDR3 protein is CASSPVSGADTQYF. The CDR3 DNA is TGTGCCAGCTCACCCGTTAGCGGCGCAGATACGCAGTATTTT.

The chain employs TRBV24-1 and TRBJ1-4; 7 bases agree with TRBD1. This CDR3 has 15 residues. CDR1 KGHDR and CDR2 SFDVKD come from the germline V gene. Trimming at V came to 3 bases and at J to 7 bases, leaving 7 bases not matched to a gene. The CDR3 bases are TGTGCCACCAGTGATCCCCGACAGGGCGTTGAAAAACTGTTTTTT. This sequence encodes CATSDPRQGVEKLFF.

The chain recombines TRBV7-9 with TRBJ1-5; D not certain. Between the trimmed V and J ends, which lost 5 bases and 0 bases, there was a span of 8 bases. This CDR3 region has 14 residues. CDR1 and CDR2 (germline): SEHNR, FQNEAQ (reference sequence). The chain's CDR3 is CASSAQDSNQPQHF. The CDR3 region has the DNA TGTGCCAGCAGCGCGCAGGATAGCAATCAGCCCCAGCATTTT.

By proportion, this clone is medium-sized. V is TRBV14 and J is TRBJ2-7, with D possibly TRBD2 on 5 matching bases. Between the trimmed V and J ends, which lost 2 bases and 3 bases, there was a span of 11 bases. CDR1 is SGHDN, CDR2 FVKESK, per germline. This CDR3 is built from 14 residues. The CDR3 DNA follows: TGTGCCAGCAGCCAATTCTCCGGGGTCTACGAGCAGTACTTC. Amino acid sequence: CASSQFSGVYEQYF. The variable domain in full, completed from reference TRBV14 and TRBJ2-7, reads EAGVTQFPSHSVIEKGQTVTLRCDPISGHDNLYWYRRVMGKEIKFLLHFVKESKQDESGMPNNRFLAERTGGTYSTLKVQPAELEDSGVYFCASSQFSGVYEQYFGPGTRLTVT.

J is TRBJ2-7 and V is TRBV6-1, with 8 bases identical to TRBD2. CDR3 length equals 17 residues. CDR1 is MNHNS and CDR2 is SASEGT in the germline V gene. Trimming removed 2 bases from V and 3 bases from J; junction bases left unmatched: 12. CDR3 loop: CASSESPGLGALYEQYF. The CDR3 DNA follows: TGTGCCAGCAGTGAATCCCCGGGACTAGGGGCCCTCTACGAGCAGTACTTC.

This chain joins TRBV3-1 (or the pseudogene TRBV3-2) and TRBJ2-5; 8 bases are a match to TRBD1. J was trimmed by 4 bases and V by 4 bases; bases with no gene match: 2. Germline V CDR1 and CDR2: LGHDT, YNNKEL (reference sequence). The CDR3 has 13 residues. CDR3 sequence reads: CASSPGGPETQYF. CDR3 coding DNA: TGTGCCAGCAGCCCAGGGGGCCCAGAGACCCAGTACTTC.

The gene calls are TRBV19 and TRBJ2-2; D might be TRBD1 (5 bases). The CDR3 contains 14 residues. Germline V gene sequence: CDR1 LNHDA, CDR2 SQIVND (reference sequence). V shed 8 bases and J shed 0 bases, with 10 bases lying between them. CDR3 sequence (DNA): TGTGCCAGTTTTGACAGAACGAACACCGGGGAGCTGTTTTTT. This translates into CASFDRTNTGELFF.

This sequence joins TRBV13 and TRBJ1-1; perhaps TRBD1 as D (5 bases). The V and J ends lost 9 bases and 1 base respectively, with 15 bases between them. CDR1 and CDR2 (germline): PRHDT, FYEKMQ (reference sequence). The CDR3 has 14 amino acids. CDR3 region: CASTRGRPNTEAFF. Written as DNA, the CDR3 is TGTGCCAGTACCCGGGGGAGGCCGAACACTGAAGCTTTCTTT. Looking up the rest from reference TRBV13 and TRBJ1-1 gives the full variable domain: AAGVIQSPRHLIKEKRETATLKCYPIPRHDTVYWYQQGPGQDPQFLISFYEKMQSDKGSIPDRFSAQQFSDYHSELNMSSLELGDSALYFCASTRGRPNTEAFFGQGTRLTVV.

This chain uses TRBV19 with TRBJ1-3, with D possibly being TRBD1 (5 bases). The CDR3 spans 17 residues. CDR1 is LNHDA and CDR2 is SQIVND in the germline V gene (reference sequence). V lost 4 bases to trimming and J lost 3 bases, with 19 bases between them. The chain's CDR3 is CASSTPGTGLYGNTIYF. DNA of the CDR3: TGTGCCAGTAGTACTCCCGGGACTGGGCTCTATGGAAACACCATATATTTT.

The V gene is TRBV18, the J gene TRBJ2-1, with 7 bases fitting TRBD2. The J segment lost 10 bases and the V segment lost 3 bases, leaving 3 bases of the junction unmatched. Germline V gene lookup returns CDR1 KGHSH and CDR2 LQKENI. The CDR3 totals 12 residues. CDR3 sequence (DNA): TGTGCCAGCTCACCTAGACTAGCCGAGCAGTTCTTC. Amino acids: CASSPRLAEQFF.